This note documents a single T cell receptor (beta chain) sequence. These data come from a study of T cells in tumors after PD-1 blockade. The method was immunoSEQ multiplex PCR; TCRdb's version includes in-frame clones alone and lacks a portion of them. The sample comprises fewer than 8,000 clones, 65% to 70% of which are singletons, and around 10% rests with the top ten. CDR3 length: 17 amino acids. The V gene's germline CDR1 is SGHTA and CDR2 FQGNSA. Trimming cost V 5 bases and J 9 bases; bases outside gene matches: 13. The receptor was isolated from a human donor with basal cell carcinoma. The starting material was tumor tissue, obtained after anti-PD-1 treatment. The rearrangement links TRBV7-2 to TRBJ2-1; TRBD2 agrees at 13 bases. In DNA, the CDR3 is TGTGCCAGCAGCCCACGACTAGCGGGGGGTCAAGGGGGTGAGCAGTTCTTC. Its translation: CASSPRLAGGQGGEQFF.